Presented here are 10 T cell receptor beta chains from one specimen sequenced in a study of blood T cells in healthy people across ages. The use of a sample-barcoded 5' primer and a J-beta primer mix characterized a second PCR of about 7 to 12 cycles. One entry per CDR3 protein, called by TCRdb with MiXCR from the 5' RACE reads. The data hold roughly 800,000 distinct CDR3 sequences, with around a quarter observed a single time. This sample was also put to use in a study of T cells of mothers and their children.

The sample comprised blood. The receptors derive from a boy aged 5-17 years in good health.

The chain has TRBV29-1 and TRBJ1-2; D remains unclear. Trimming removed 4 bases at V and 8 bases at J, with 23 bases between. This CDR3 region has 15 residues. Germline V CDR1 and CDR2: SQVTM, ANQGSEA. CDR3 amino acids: CSVGALTLGPGGYTF. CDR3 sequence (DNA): TGCAGCGTTGGAGCACTTACTCTTGGACCCGGGGGCTACACCTTC.

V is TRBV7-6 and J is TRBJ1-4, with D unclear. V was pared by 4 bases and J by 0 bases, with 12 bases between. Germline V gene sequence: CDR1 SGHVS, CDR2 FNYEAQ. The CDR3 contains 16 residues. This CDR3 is CASSSGPFATNEKLFF. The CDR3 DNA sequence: TGTGCCAGCAGCTCCGGACCTTTTGCAACTAATGAAAAACTGTTTTTT.

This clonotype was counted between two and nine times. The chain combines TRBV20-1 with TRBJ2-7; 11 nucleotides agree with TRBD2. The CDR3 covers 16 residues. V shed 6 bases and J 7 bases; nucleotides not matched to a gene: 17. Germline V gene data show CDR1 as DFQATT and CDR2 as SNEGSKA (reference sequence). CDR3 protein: CSASGGFGLAGGEQYF. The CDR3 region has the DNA TGCAGTGCCTCTGGGGGCTTCGGCCTAGCGGGAGGTGAGCAGTACTTC.

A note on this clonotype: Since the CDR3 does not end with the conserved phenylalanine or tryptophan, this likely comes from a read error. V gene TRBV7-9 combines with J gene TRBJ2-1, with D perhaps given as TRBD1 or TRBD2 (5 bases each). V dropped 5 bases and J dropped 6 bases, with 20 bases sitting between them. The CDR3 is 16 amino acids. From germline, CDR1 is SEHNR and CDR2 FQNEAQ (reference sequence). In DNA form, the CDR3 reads TGTGCCAGCAGCGGGCGCTGGGTGGGGGAAGGCAATGAGCAGTTCCTC. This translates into CASSGRWVGEGNEQFL.

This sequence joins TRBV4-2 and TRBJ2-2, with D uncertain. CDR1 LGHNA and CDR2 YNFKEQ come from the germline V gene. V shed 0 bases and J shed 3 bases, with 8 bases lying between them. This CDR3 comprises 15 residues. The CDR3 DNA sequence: TGTGCCAGCAGCCAAGACGACCTGGACACCGGGGAGCTGTTTTTT. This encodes CASSQDDLDTGELFF.

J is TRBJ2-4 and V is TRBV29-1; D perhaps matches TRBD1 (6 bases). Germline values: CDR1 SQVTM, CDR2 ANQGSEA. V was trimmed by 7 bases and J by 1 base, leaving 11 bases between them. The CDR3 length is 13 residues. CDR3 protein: CSAAGVAKNIQYF. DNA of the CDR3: TGCAGCGCAGCAGGGGTGGCCAAAAACATTCAGTACTTC. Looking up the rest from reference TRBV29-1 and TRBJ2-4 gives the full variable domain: SAVISQKPSRDICQRGTSLTIQCQVDSQVTMMFWYRQQPGQSLTLIATANQGSEATYESGFVIDKFPISRPNLTFSTLTVSNMSPEDSSIYLCSAAGVAKNIQYFGAGTRLSVL.

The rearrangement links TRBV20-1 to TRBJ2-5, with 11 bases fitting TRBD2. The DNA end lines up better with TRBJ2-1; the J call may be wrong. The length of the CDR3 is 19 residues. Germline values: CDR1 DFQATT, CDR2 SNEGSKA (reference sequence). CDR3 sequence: CSASAWGLAGGAPDNEQFF. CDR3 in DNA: TGCAGTGCTAGCGCTTGGGGCCTAGCGGGGGGCGCCCCGGACAATGAGCAGTTCTTC.

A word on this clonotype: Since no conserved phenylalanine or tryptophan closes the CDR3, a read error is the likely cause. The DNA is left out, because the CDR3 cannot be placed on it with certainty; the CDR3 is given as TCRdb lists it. CDR3 sequence: CSGDKIPL. This rearrangement joins TRBV29-1 to TRBJ1-2. In germline, CDR1 is SQVTM, CDR2 ANQGSEA. The CDR3 comprises 8 residues, both ends counted.

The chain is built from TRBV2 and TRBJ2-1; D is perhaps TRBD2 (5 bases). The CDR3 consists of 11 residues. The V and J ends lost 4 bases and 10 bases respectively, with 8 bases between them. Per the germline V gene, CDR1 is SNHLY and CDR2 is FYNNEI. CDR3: CASSVRLEQFF. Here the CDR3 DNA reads TGTGCCAGCAGTGTGAGACTAGAGCAGTTCTTC.

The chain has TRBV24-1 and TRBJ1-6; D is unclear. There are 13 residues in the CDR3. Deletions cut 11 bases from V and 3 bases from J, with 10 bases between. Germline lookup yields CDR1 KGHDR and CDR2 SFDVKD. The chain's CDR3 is CASKWNYNSPLHF. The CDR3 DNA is TGTGCCAGCAAGTGGAACTATAATTCACCCCTCCACTTT.